This T cell receptor beta chain emerged from a study of T cell repertoires in cytomegalovirus infection. The J segment lost 6 bases and the V segment lost 0 bases, leaving 5 bases of the junction unmatched. This CDR3 comprises 14 residues. Germline assignment: CDR1 LGHNA and CDR2 YNFKEQ. Concerning this clonotype: The antigen is unknown.

TCRdb recomputed calls from the reads with MiXCR, one row per CDR3 protein. The sample yields approximately 470,000 distinct CDR3 sequences, about 39% seen once. The chain recombines TRBV4-2 with TRBJ2-7; 7 bases fit TRBD1. The starting material was cultured PBMCs, obtained from culture after CMV antigen stimulation. The clonotype comes from a human donor in good health (CMV status not recorded). Some clones in this sample may be carry-over from other donors' samples. The CDR3 sequence is CASSQDSTGVEQYF. The CDR3 DNA reads as TGTGCCAGCAGCCAAGATTCCACAGGGGTCGAGCAGTACTTC.